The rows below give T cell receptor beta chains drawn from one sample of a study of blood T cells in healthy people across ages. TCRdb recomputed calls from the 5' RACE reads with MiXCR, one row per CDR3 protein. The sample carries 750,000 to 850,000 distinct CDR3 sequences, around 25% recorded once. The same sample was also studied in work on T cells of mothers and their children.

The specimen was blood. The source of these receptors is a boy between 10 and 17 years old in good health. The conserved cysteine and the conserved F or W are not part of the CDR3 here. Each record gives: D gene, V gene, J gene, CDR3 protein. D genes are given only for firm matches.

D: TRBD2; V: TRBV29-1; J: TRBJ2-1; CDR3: SVERTSGNNEQF
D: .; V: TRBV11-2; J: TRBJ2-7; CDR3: ASSLGRGSGSYEQY
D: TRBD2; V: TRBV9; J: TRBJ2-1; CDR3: ASSVEAGGPENEQF
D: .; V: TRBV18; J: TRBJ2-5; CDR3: ASSHLGETQY
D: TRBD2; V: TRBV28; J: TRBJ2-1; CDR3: ASSLIWLAGGNEQF
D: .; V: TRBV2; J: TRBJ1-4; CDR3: ASSADGSNEKLF
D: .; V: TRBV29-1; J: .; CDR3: SAELAYQPYEQY
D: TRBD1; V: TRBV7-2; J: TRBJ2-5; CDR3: ASSHEGQGTVETQY
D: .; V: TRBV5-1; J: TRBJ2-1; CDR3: ASSSERVPNEQF
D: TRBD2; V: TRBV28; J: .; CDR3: ASSLIRTSGSYEQY
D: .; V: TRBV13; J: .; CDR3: ASSRQNDPEHYNEQF
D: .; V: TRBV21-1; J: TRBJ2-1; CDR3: ASSEQF
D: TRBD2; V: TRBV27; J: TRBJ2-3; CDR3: ASSSGLASDTQY
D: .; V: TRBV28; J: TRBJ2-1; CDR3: ASKDSGLSYNEQF
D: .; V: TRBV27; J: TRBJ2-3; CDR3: ASSALSSTDTQY
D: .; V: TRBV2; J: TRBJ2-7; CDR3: ASSETTEAHYEQY
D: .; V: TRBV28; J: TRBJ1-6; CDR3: ASSFRGRLSYNSPLH
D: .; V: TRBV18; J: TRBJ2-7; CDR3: ASSTDGSYEQY
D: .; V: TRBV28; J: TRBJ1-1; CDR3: ASSFQGEITEAF
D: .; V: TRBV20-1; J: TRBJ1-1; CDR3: SACGLMNTEAF
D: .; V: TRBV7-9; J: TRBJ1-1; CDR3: ASSPPGYTEAF
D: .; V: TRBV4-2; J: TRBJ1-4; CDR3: ASSQENPFNEKLF
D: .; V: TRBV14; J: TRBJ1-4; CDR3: ASSQWRIGDGEKLF
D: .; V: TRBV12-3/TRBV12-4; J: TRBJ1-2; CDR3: ASSFLGYGYT
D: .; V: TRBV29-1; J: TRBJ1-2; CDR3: SVVPGQHYGYT
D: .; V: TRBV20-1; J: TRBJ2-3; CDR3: SARDQGGQIDTQY
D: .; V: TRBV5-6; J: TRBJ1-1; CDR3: ASSFVEGRITEAF
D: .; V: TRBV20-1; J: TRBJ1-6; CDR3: SARSVGSPLH
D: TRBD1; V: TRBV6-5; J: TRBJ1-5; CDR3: ASSTDRGGQPQH
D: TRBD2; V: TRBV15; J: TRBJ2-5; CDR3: ATSSLAGEETQY
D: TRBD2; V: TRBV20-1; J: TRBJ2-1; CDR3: SAPQAGQRGHNEQF
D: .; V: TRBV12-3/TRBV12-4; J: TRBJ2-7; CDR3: ASSRTTYEQY
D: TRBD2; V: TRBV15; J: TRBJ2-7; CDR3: ATSPGGTSVEQY
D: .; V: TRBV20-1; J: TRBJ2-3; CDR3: SARGIGMATDTQY
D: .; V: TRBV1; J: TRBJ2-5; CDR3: TSSQDPYDSIQETQY
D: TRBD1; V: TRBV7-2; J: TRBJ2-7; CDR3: ASSLDRGRTYEQY
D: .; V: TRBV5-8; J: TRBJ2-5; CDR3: ASRRGTGSHGGETQY
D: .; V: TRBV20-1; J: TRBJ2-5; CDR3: SGVGGASQETQY
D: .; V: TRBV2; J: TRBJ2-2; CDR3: ATKNRAGHTGELF
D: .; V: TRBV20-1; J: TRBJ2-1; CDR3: SARLRVNEQF
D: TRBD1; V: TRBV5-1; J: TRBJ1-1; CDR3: ASSWSGTGGLEAF
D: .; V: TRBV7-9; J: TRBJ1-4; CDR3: ASSLGIGDEEEKLF